This passage covers 9 T cell receptor beta chains from one sample sequenced in a study of blood T cell repertoires in COVID-19. Libraries were prepared by immunoSEQ multiplex PCR; TCRdb keeps only in-frame clonotypes and omits some of them. Among under 250,000 clones listed, 84% were seen once. The specimen was peripheral blood. The source is a woman between 40 and 55 years old who had recovered from COVID-19.

The chain carries TRBV30 and TRBJ1-5, with a weak D call TRBD1 (5 bases). The CDR3 length is 16 residues. Per the germline V gene, CDR1 is GTSNPN and CDR2 is SVGIG (reference sequence). V shed 8 bases and J shed 0 bases, with 20 bases lying between them. The CDR3 is CAAQPANRYSNQPQHF. The CDR3 coding sequence is TGTGCCGCACAGCCCGCCAACAGGTATAGCAATCAGCCCCAGCATTTT. Full variable domain (missing parts from reference TRBV30 and TRBJ1-5): SQTIHQWPATLVQPVGSPLSLECTVEGTSNPNLYWYRQAAGRGLQLLFYSVGIGQISSEVPQNLSASRPQDRQFILSSKKLLLSDSGFYLCAAQPANRYSNQPQHFGDGTRLSIL.

V gene TRBV6-5 combines with J gene TRBJ1-2, with D possibly being TRBD1 (6 bases). V shed 5 bases and J shed 0 bases, with 13 bases lying between them. The CDR3 loop spans 15 amino acids. Germline CDR1 reads MNHEY; CDR2 reads SVGAGI. CDR3 region: CASSTGQYSNYGYTF. CDR3 nucleotides: TGTGCCAGCAGTACCGGACAGTACTCTAACTATGGCTACACCTTC.

The V and J genes are TRBV3-1 (or the pseudogene TRBV3-2) and TRBJ2-2, with D tentatively TRBD2 (5 bases). The germline V gene encodes CDR1 LGHDT and CDR2 YNNKEL (reference sequence). The V end lost 5 bases, the J end lost 6 bases, and 16 bases lay between the germline ends. The CDR3 has 15 residues. The CDR3 loop is CASSFRDLASGELFF. CDR3 nucleotide sequence: TGTGCCAGCAGCTTCCGGGATCTAGCCTCCGGGGAGCTGTTTTTT.

The chain is built from TRBV4-2 and TRBJ1-2, with a weak D call TRBD1 (5 bases). Germline V lookup: CDR1 LGHNA, CDR2 YNFKEQ. Trimming shortened V by 4 bases and J by 4 bases, and 10 bases separated the two germline ends. The CDR3 loop spans 13 amino acids. The CDR3 sequence: CASSRGVIYGYTF. DNA of the CDR3: TGTGCCAGCAGCCGGGGCGTCATCTATGGCTACACCTTC.

This clone has a single count. The V gene is TRBV11-2, the J gene TRBJ2-7; TRBD2 aligns across 8 bases. Unmatched junction bases numbered 18, after V lost 5 bases and J lost 0 bases. CDR1 and CDR2 from the germline V gene are SGHAT and FQNNGV. This CDR3 contains 19 residues. CDR3 loop: CASSGSGLAATAVSYEQYF. CDR3 coding DNA: TGTGCCAGCAGCGGGAGTGGACTAGCAGCGACTGCCGTCTCCTACGAGCAGTACTTC.

The chain links TRBV6-5 to TRBJ1-1; no clear D. CDR1 MNHEY and CDR2 SVGAGI come from the germline V gene. CDR3 length: 13 residues. Trimming took off 8 bases at V and 4 bases at J, with 14 bases between the two ends. The CDR3 DNA follows: TGTGCCAGCTCCTCGTTGCGTGCCACTGAAGCTTTCTTT. Protein product: CASSSLRATEAFF.

The V and J genes are TRBV27 and TRBJ2-3, with D possibly matching TRBD2 (7 bases). CDR1 and CDR2 from the germline V gene are MNHEY and SMNVEV (reference sequence). The CDR3 extends over 14 amino acids. V was trimmed by 2 bases and J by 10 bases, leaving 16 bases between them. The CDR3 DNA reads TGTGCCAGCAGTTTAACCGGGGGGCTGCCGCCGCAGTATTTT. Protein product: CASSLTGGLPPQYF.

This sequence joins TRBV6-2 or TRBV6-3 and TRBJ2-7; no definite D call. Germline V gene sequence: CDR1 MNHEY, CDR2 SVGEGT. The V end was cut by 2 bases, the J end by 3 bases, with 14 bases between. The CDR3 sequence is 15 residues long. The DNA for the CDR3 is TGTGCCAGCAGTTACAACCAGCGCGGAATCTACGAGCAGTACTTC. Protein product: CASSYNQRGIYEQYF.

V gene TRBV13 combines with J gene TRBJ2-5; D is possibly TRBD2 (5 bases). Trimming pared 4 bases from V and 1 base from J, leaving 7 bases between. Looked up from germline, CDR1 is PRHDT and CDR2 is FYEKMQ (reference sequence). This CDR3 is built from 13 residues. The CDR3 DNA reads as TGTGCCAGCAGCTCCGGGGTCCAAGAGACCCAGTACTTC. Protein product: CASSSGVQETQYF. Combining the CDR3 with reference TRBV13 and TRBJ2-5 gives the whole variable domain AAGVIQSPRHLIKEKRETATLKCYPIPRHDTVYWYQQGPGQDPQFLISFYEKMQSDKGSIPDRFSAQQFSDYHSELNMSSLELGDSALYFCASSSGVQETQYFGPGTRLLVL.